A single sample gave rise to the 5 T cell receptor beta chains below, sequenced in a study of cytomegalovirus exposure and HLA in healthy donors. It was with 60 Vbeta and 13 Jbeta primers that the PCR ran. Measured with immunoSEQ multiplex PCR; TCRdb has only the in-frame clones, and not every one. The sample records approximately 78,000 clones, approximately 70% being singletons. The sequenced sample was PBMCs. Receptors were obtained from a man aged 35 to 55 in good health and CMV-seropositive.

The gene calls are TRBV12-5 and TRBJ1-2; D gene ambiguous. The CDR3 loop spans 16 amino acids. Per the germline V gene, CDR1 is LGHNT and CDR2 is FRNRAP. Trimming removed 6 bases at V and 8 bases at J, with 25 bases between. The DNA for the CDR3 is TGTGCTAGTGGCCCTTCGGGGAGTGGGATCCTAGGCGGCTACACCTTC. Its protein product is CASGPSGSGILGGYTF.

The V call is TRBV7-9, the J call TRBJ1-2; D perhaps matches TRBD1 (6 bases). Looked up from germline, CDR1 is SEHNR and CDR2 is FQNEAQ (reference sequence). The CDR3 contains 13 residues. V lost 4 bases and J 8 bases, leaving 14 bases between the germline ends. CDR3 bases: TGTGCCAGCAGCTCAGGGGCGCTTGCAGGCTACACCTTC. Amino acid sequence: CASSSGALAGYTF.

J is TRBJ1-2 and V is TRBV7-2; unclear D gene. Germline assignment: CDR1 SGHTA and CDR2 FQGNSA. This CDR3 has 16 residues. The ends were cut back, 5 bases at V and 0 bases at J, with 16 bases in the middle. CDR3: CASSTYIDTANYGYTF. The CDR3 nucleotides are TGTGCCAGCAGCACCTACATAGACACAGCTAACTATGGCTACACCTTC.

The chain employs TRBV6-4 and TRBJ1-1, with D unresolved. The germline CDR1 and CDR2 sequences are MRHNA and SNTAGT. This CDR3 region has 19 residues. With 0 bases removed from V and 0 bases from J, the gap between germline ends came to 20 bases. The CDR3 nucleotides read TGTGCCAGCAGTGACTCTAGTGGCGAGGCAAGAATCATGAACACTGAAGCTTTCTTT. Its protein is CASSDSSGEARIMNTEAFF.

V usage is TRBV4-1 and J usage is TRBJ1-6, with 7 bases matching TRBD1. The CDR3 is made up of 15 amino acids. The trim removed 3 bases at V and 8 bases at J, leaving 7 bases unmatched. Germline V gene lookup returns CDR1 MGHRA and CDR2 YSYEKL. In DNA form, the CDR3 reads TGCGCCAGCAGCCACCCGGGACAGAAGGATTCACCCCTCCACTTT. It is translated as CASSHPGQKDSPLHF.